This TCR beta chain appears in the sequencing data of a study of lymphopenia after photon versus proton radiotherapy. A remark on this clone: Its antigen is not known.

Generated by immunoSEQ multiplex PCR, the TCRdb table keeps only in-frame clones and is missing some. In the table there are about 83,000 clones, 80% to 90% of which are singletons. Study-level findings and limits: Only patients who died were analyzed for survival; proton advantage is unproven. Under photons, naive T cells and diversity fell while effector/memory populations rose.

CDR1 and CDR2 (germline): SGHAT, FQNNGV. V was cut by 5 bases and J by 5 bases, with 12 bases left in between. The CDR3 spans 14 residues. This sequence joins TRBV11-2 and TRBJ2-2, with a possible D match to TRBD2 (5 bases). This sample comprised peripheral blood, obtained from a patient treated with proton-based radiotherapy. This clonotype was obtained from a man aged 60 to 69 with pancreatic cancer. CDR3 sequence: CASSPDSGTGELFF. CDR3 DNA sequence: TGTGCCAGCAGCCCCGACTCGGGGACCGGGGAGCTGTTTTTT. Filled out from reference TRBV11-2 and TRBJ2-2, the complete variable domain reads EAGVAQSPRYKIIEKRQSVAFWCNPISGHATLYWYQQILGQGPKLLIQFQNNGVVDDSQLPKDRFSAERLKGVDSTLKIQPAKLEDSAVYLCASSPDSGTGELFFGEGSRLTVL.